Listed below are T cell receptor beta chains from one sample, sequenced in a study of blood T cell repertoires in COVID-19. Profiled with immunoSEQ multiplex PCR; TCRdb holds only in-frame clones, not every one. This table has approximately 260,000 clones, around 87% appearing once. The sample taken for sequencing was PBMCs or T cells enriched from blood (not recorded which). The receptors originated from a woman between 35 and 50 years old with acute COVID-19. Both conserved end residues are part of each CDR3. A D gene is named only where the DNA matches it firmly. Expanded clones are given a class, and other clones once, few, many or no size at all.

cdr3_nt: TGTGCCAGCTCCCTGGGCGCCTCTGGGGCCAACGTCCTGACTTTC
cdr3_aa: CASSLGASGANVLTF
j_call: TRBJ2-6
clone_size: .
d_call: .
v_call: TRBV18

cdr3_nt: TGTGCCAGTAGCGACAGGGGGCGGGAAGACACTGAAGCTTTCTTT
cdr3_aa: CASSDRGREDTEAFF
j_call: TRBJ1-1
clone_size: .
d_call: TRBD1
v_call: TRBV19

cdr3_nt: TGTGCCAGCAGCTTGCCAACTAGTGACGAGCAGTACTTC
cdr3_aa: CASSLPTSDEQYF
j_call: TRBJ2-7
clone_size: .
d_call: .
v_call: TRBV5-6

cdr3_nt: TGTGCCAGTGGGACAGGGTTCAGGAGTGGCTACACCTTC
cdr3_aa: CASGTGFRSGYTF
j_call: TRBJ1-2
clone_size: .
d_call: TRBD1
v_call: TRBV6-5

cdr3_nt: TGTGCCAGCAGCTTAAATCAGGATCAGCCCCAGCATTTT
cdr3_aa: CASSLNQDQPQHF
j_call: TRBJ1-5
clone_size: .
d_call: .
v_call: TRBV7-9

cdr3_nt: TGTGCGATTCAGTCGGCAGGCGATAATTCACCCCTCCACTTT
cdr3_aa: CAIQSAGDNSPLHF
j_call: TRBJ1-6
clone_size: .
d_call: .
v_call: TRBV6-5

cdr3_nt: TGTGCCAGCAGCTTAGGGGGCCTCGGCGACATTCAGTACTTC
cdr3_aa: CASSLGGLGDIQYF
j_call: TRBJ2-4
clone_size: .
d_call: .
v_call: TRBV7-3

cdr3_nt: TGCGCCAGCAGCCACTATGGACAGCCTAACTATGGCTACACCTTC
cdr3_aa: CASSHYGQPNYGYTF
j_call: TRBJ1-2
clone_size: .
d_call: .
v_call: TRBV4-1

cdr3_nt: TGTGCCAGCAGATCACACGGTAGCGGGAGCGGTGAGCAGTTCTTC
cdr3_aa: CASRSHGSGSGEQFF
j_call: TRBJ2-1
clone_size: .
d_call: TRBD2
v_call: TRBV6-5

cdr3_nt: TGTGCCAGCAGCGCCACTACCGACACTGAAGCTTTCTTT
cdr3_aa: CASSATTDTEAFF
j_call: TRBJ1-1
clone_size: .
d_call: .
v_call: TRBV9

cdr3_nt: TGTGCCAGCAGCTTGGTTCCCCTCGGGACAGAAGAACTCCTCAGCTACGAGCAGTACTTC
cdr3_aa: CASSLVPLGTEELLSYEQYF
j_call: TRBJ2-7
clone_size: .
d_call: TRBD1
v_call: TRBV5-8

cdr3_nt: TGCACCAGCAGCCAAACCAGGGGACAGGCCAATCAGCCCCAGCATTTT
cdr3_aa: CTSSQTRGQANQPQHF
j_call: TRBJ1-5
clone_size: few
d_call: .
v_call: TRBV1

cdr3_nt: TGCGCCAGCAGCTTGGGCGGACAGAACACTGAAGCTTTCTTT
cdr3_aa: CASSLGGQNTEAFF
j_call: TRBJ1-1
clone_size: .
d_call: .
v_call: TRBV5-1

cdr3_nt: TGTGCCAGCAGTTCGACAGAGTACACTGAAGCTTTCTTT
cdr3_aa: CASSSTEYTEAFF
j_call: TRBJ1-1
clone_size: .
d_call: .
v_call: TRBV28

cdr3_nt: TGCAGCGGTACAAGACAGGTTAAAGAGACCCAGTACTTC
cdr3_aa: CSGTRQVKETQYF
j_call: TRBJ2-5
clone_size: .
d_call: .
v_call: TRBV29-1

cdr3_nt: TGCGCCAGCAGCTTGGGACAGTTTAGCAATCAGCCCCAGCATTTT
cdr3_aa: CASSLGQFSNQPQHF
j_call: TRBJ1-5
clone_size: .
d_call: .
v_call: TRBV5-1

cdr3_nt: TGTGCCAGCAGCTTGAACCAGAATGAGCAGTTCTTC
cdr3_aa: CASSLNQNEQFF
j_call: TRBJ2-1
clone_size: .
d_call: .
v_call: TRBV11-3

cdr3_nt: TGCGCCAGCAGCTCCGAGGGTCGCCAAACCTACGAGCAGTACTTC
cdr3_aa: CASSSEGRQTYEQYF
j_call: TRBJ2-7
clone_size: .
d_call: .
v_call: TRBV5-1

cdr3_nt: TGTGCCAGCAGCCCATCCGCAGGGGTAAACTATGGCTACACCTTC
cdr3_aa: CASSPSAGVNYGYTF
j_call: TRBJ1-2
clone_size: .
d_call: .
v_call: TRBV3-1/TRBV3-2

cdr3_nt: TGCAGCGGGAGACAGGGTCTGAACACTGAAGCTTTCTTT
cdr3_aa: CSGRQGLNTEAFF
j_call: TRBJ1-1
clone_size: few
d_call: TRBD1
v_call: TRBV29-1

cdr3_nt: TGTGCCAGCAGCTTAGGTCTAGATCTGGGAAACATTCAGTACTTC
cdr3_aa: CASSLGLDLGNIQYF
j_call: TRBJ2-4
clone_size: .
d_call: .
v_call: TRBV13

cdr3_nt: TGTGCCAGTACCAAATATACGGGAGGCTCGAACACCGGGGAGCTGTTTTTT
cdr3_aa: CASTKYTGGSNTGELFF
j_call: TRBJ2-2
clone_size: .
d_call: TRBD2
v_call: TRBV19

cdr3_nt: TGTGCCAGCAGTGTGCGGGAGGCGGCCTACGAGCAGTACTTC
cdr3_aa: CASSVREAAYEQYF
j_call: TRBJ2-7
clone_size: .
d_call: TRBD2
v_call: TRBV2

cdr3_nt: TGTGCCAGCAGTTTCGGGACAGGAGGGGACACTGAAGCTTTCTTT
cdr3_aa: CASSFGTGGDTEAFF
j_call: TRBJ1-1
clone_size: .
d_call: TRBD1
v_call: TRBV27

cdr3_nt: TGTGCCAGCACTTTAGCAGACTCTGGAAACACCATATATTTT
cdr3_aa: CASTLADSGNTIYF
j_call: TRBJ1-3
clone_size: .
d_call: .
v_call: TRBV5-8

cdr3_nt: TGTGCCAGCAGCCAAGATCAGGGAGGAACGCAGTATTTT
cdr3_aa: CASSQDQGGTQYF
j_call: TRBJ2-3
clone_size: .
d_call: .
v_call: TRBV3-1/TRBV3-2

cdr3_nt: TGTGCCAGTAGTATAGATTTCGGGAGGGGGACCACAGATACGCAGTATTTT
cdr3_aa: CASSIDFGRGTTDTQYF
j_call: TRBJ2-3
clone_size: .
d_call: TRBD2
v_call: TRBV19

cdr3_nt: TGCGCCAGCAGCCATGGACAGGTGAGCTCCTACAATGAGCAGTTCTTC
cdr3_aa: CASSHGQVSSYNEQFF
j_call: TRBJ2-1
clone_size: .
d_call: TRBD1
v_call: TRBV5-1

cdr3_nt: TGTGCCAGCAGCCGATCAGGGGCACAGCCCCAGCATTTT
cdr3_aa: CASSRSGAQPQHF
j_call: TRBJ1-5
clone_size: .
d_call: .
v_call: TRBV7-9

cdr3_nt: TGCGCCAGCAGCTTGCAGGGGGGCAGCTATGGCTACACCTTC
cdr3_aa: CASSLQGGSYGYTF
j_call: TRBJ1-2
clone_size: .
d_call: TRBD1
v_call: TRBV5-1

cdr3_nt: TGCAGCGCCGGCGGGGCCCAACAAGAGACCCAGTACTTC
cdr3_aa: CSAGGAQQETQYF
j_call: TRBJ2-5
clone_size: .
d_call: .
v_call: TRBV29-1

cdr3_nt: TGTGCCAGCAGTGTAAGGTTTGAGGGAGACACCGGGGAGCTGTTTTTT
cdr3_aa: CASSVRFEGDTGELFF
j_call: TRBJ2-2
clone_size: .
d_call: .
v_call: TRBV6-1

cdr3_nt: TGTGCCAGCAGTGATAAGACTAGTAGTCCCAGGTGGGAGCAGTACTTC
cdr3_aa: CASSDKTSSPRWEQYF
j_call: TRBJ2-7
clone_size: .
d_call: .
v_call: TRBV2

cdr3_nt: TGCGCCAGCAGTAAAGGGACAGGGTATGGGGATGAGCAGTTCTTC
cdr3_aa: CASSKGTGYGDEQFF
j_call: TRBJ2-1
clone_size: .
d_call: TRBD1
v_call: TRBV10-1

cdr3_nt: TGTGCCAGCAGCTTTAGTAGGACAGGGGGCGGAACCGGGGAGCTGTTTTTT
cdr3_aa: CASSFSRTGGGTGELFF
j_call: TRBJ2-2
clone_size: .
d_call: TRBD1
v_call: TRBV7-6

cdr3_nt: TGTGCCAGCAGCCCGACCCCGGGACTAGCGAACAATGAGCAGTTCTTC
cdr3_aa: CASSPTPGLANNEQFF
j_call: TRBJ2-1
clone_size: once
d_call: TRBD2
v_call: TRBV11-2

cdr3_nt: TGTGCCAGCAGCTTGTCCCTAGCGGGAGTTTTAGATACGCAGTATTTT
cdr3_aa: CASSLSLAGVLDTQYF
j_call: TRBJ2-3
clone_size: .
d_call: TRBD2
v_call: TRBV11-2

cdr3_nt: TGCGCCAGCAGCAGGACAGGGGTGAACACCGGGGAGCTGTTTTTT
cdr3_aa: CASSRTGVNTGELFF
j_call: TRBJ2-2
clone_size: .
d_call: TRBD1
v_call: TRBV5-1

cdr3_nt: TGTGCCAGCAGCTTAGATCGGGATAGCGGGCTTGCCTACAATGAGCAGTTCTTC
cdr3_aa: CASSLDRDSGLAYNEQFF
j_call: TRBJ2-1
clone_size: .
d_call: TRBD2
v_call: TRBV11-2

cdr3_nt: TGTGCCAGCATGGGAGGGAACACTGAAGCTTTCTTT
cdr3_aa: CASMGGNTEAFF
j_call: TRBJ1-1
clone_size: .
d_call: .
v_call: TRBV14

cdr3_nt: TGTGCCTGGAGTATAGCGGGAGGGCGTGGAGATACGCAGTATTTT
cdr3_aa: CAWSIAGGRGDTQYF
j_call: TRBJ2-3
clone_size: .
d_call: TRBD2
v_call: TRBV30

cdr3_nt: TGTGCCAGCAGCTTAGGACAGGGTAGTCAGCCCCAGCATTTT
cdr3_aa: CASSLGQGSQPQHF
j_call: TRBJ1-5
clone_size: .
d_call: .
v_call: TRBV13

cdr3_nt: TGCGCCAGCAGCTTGGCGGGTTTAGCTTTCTTT
cdr3_aa: CASSLAGLAFF
j_call: TRBJ1-1
clone_size: .
d_call: .
v_call: TRBV5-1

cdr3_nt: TGTGCCAGCAGCTTAGCCGGGACACAAAATAATTCACCCCTCCACTTT
cdr3_aa: CASSLAGTQNNSPLHF
j_call: TRBJ1-6
clone_size: .
d_call: .
v_call: TRBV7-9

cdr3_nt: TGTGCCAGCAGCTATACCGGGGGGCTAGCCCCACCCTACGAGCAGTACTTC
cdr3_aa: CASSYTGGLAPPYEQYF
j_call: TRBJ2-7
clone_size: .
d_call: .
v_call: TRBV7-3

cdr3_nt: TGTGCCAGCAGCTTAGGAGCCAATCAGCCCCAGCATTTT
cdr3_aa: CASSLGANQPQHF
j_call: TRBJ1-5
clone_size: .
d_call: .
v_call: TRBV13

cdr3_nt: TGTGCCACCAGTGAGAAAGGACTTAGCTCTGGGGCCAACGTCCTGACTTTC
cdr3_aa: CATSEKGLSSGANVLTF
j_call: TRBJ2-6
clone_size: .
d_call: .
v_call: TRBV24-1

cdr3_nt: TGTGCCAGCAGCCAAGTCCGGCTAGCGGGGAGTAGCACAGATACGCAGTATTTT
cdr3_aa: CASSQVRLAGSSTDTQYF
j_call: TRBJ2-3
clone_size: .
d_call: TRBD2
v_call: TRBV3-1/TRBV3-2

cdr3_nt: TGTGCCAGCAGTGCCCTGCGCGGGACCGGGGAGCTGTTTTTT
cdr3_aa: CASSALRGTGELFF
j_call: TRBJ2-2
clone_size: .
d_call: .
v_call: TRBV2

cdr3_nt: TGTGCCAGCAGTGAAGTGCAGCGGGAGGTAGCCGGGGAGCTGTTTTTT
cdr3_aa: CASSEVQREVAGELFF
j_call: TRBJ2-2
clone_size: .
d_call: TRBD2
v_call: TRBV25-1

cdr3_nt: TGTGCCAGCAGTTCCCTGGGTAGCGGGAGCCAAGAGACCCAGTACTTC
cdr3_aa: CASSSLGSGSQETQYF
j_call: TRBJ2-5
clone_size: .
d_call: TRBD2
v_call: TRBV27

cdr3_nt: TGCGCCAGCAGTGAGTCTGGGGACAGGGAGGATCAGCCCCAGCATTTT
cdr3_aa: CASSESGDREDQPQHF
j_call: TRBJ1-5
clone_size: .
d_call: TRBD1
v_call: TRBV10-2